These 32 T cell receptor beta chains were all obtained from the same sample, sequenced in a study of cytomegalovirus exposure and HLA in healthy donors. Primers: 60 Vbeta forward and 13 Jbeta reverse. The protocol was immunoSEQ multiplex PCR, while the TCRdb copy is restricted to in-frame clones and leaves out a portion. Of some 140,000 clones listed, over 60% are singletons. Specimen: PBMCs. All receptors come from a woman aged 55-70 years in good health and CMV-seronegative.

V and J are TRBV14 and TRBJ2-1; the match to TRBD2 covers 11 bases. V lost 4 bases to trimming and J lost 0 bases; unmatched junction nucleotides: 14. There are 20 residues in the CDR3. Germline V gene data show CDR1 as SGHDN and CDR2 as FVKESK. CDR3 region: CASSLSPGLAADYSYNEQFF. For the CDR3, the DNA is TGTGCCAGCAGCCTATCGCCGGGACTAGCGGCCGATTACTCCTACAATGAGCAGTTCTTC.

The J gene is TRBJ2-5, the V gene TRBV9; 10 positions agree with TRBD2. Per germline, CDR1 SGDLS and CDR2 YYNGEE. This CDR3 is 15 amino acids long. The V and J ends lost 2 bases and 5 bases, in that order; junction bases with no gene match: 6. The CDR3 sequence is CASSVSSGRWETQYF. The CDR3 nucleotides are TGTGCCAGCAGCGTTTCTAGCGGGAGATGGGAGACCCAGTACTTC.

The chain has TRBV11-2 and TRBJ1-4; TRBD1 matches at 7 bases. Germline V lookup: CDR1 SGHAT, CDR2 FQNNGV. The CDR3 has 14 amino acids. V dropped 5 bases and J dropped 4; count of bases not matched to a gene: 4. The CDR3 DNA reads as TGTGCCAGCAGCCCGGGACAGTTTAATGAAAAACTGTTTTTT. Amino acid sequence: CASSPGQFNEKLFF.

As for this clone: An end of the junction does not agree with germline; a read error may underlie this. The genes are TRBV28 and TRBJ1-2, with 7 bases identical to TRBD1. CDR1 is MDHEN and CDR2 is SYDVKM in the germline V gene. The CDR3 spans 15 residues. The DNA for the CDR3 is TGTGCCAGCAGTTACCGGCCAGGGGGGCTCTATGGCTGCACCTTC. It encodes CASSYRPGGLYGCTF.

This chain uses TRBV7-2 with TRBJ1-4; D call uncertain. This CDR3 contains 18 residues. CDR1 is SGHTA, CDR2 FQGNSA, per germline. Trimming shortened V by 3 bases and J by 2 bases, and 19 bases separated the two germline ends. The CDR3 DNA sequence: TGTGCCAGCAGCTTCTCTCCCCCGAGGGCGGGCACTAATGAAAAACTGTTTTTT. Protein: CASSFSPPRAGTNEKLFF.

The chain carries TRBV28 and TRBJ1-2; maybe TRBD1 (6 bases). Trimming shortened V by 5 bases and J by 6 bases, and 19 bases separated the two germline ends. This CDR3 comprises 15 residues. Per germline, CDR1 MDHEN and CDR2 SYDVKM. CDR3 in DNA: TGTGCCAGCAGTAGTGAGGGCAGGGGAGTAAATGGCTACACCTTC. It translates to CASSSEGRGVNGYTF.

This clone has a single count. The chain couples TRBV7-8 to TRBJ1-3; tentatively, D is TRBD1 (6 bases). Germline lookup yields CDR1 SGHVS and CDR2 FQNEAQ. The V gene lost 5 bases and the J gene lost 3 bases, with 14 bases spanning the gap. The CDR3 totals 15 residues. CDR3 nucleotides: TGTGCCAGCAGCCTCAGGGGAATTGGTGGAAACACCATATATTTT. Translating gives CASSLRGIGGNTIYF.

This chain's CDR3 is CATSRAVGEGADTQYF. CDR3 nucleotide sequence: TGTGCCACCAGCAGAGCGGTGGGAGAAGGTGCAGATACGCAGTATTTT. The rearrangement uses TRBV15 and TRBJ2-3; D is possibly TRBD2 (5 bases). V gave up 1 base and J gave up 4 bases, with 15 bases separating them. The CDR3 consists of 16 residues. Germline V gene sequence: CDR1 LNHNV, CDR2 YYDKDF (reference sequence).

A remark on this clone: The junction differs from germline at one of its ends, possibly a read error. The V and J genes are TRBV18 and TRBJ1-5; maybe TRBD1 (5 bases). CDR3 length: 13 residues. Germline CDR1 KGHSH, CDR2 LQKENI. CDR3 sequence (DNA): TGTGCCGGCTCCGACAGTCTCAATCAGCCCCAGCATTTT. Protein: CAGSDSLNQPQHF.

The chain has TRBV10-3 and TRBJ2-2; possible D gene TRBD2, 7 bases. Looked up from germline, CDR1 is ENHRY and CDR2 is SYGVKD. CDR3 length: 15 residues. Trimming shortened V by 2 bases and J by 4 bases, and 11 bases separated the two germline ends. DNA of the CDR3: TGTGCCATCAGTGAGAGGGGGGGCGGCACCGGGGAGCTGTTTTTT. It yields the protein CAISERGGGTGELFF.

This clone was seen only a few times. The rearrangement uses TRBV4-1 and TRBJ1-4; 9 bases align to TRBD1. Trimming took 0 bases from V and 7 from J; bases not matched to a gene: 6. Germline CDR1 is MGHRA and CDR2 is YSYEKL. CDR3 length: 16 amino acids. In nucleotides, the CDR3 is TGCGCCAGCAGCCAAGAGGGGACAGGGAGGGTTGAAAAACTGTTTTTT. Its protein is CASSQEGTGRVEKLFF.

The chain has TRBV7-3 and TRBJ2-7; TRBD1 matches 10 bases. Per the germline V gene, CDR1 is SGHTA and CDR2 is FQGTGA. This CDR3 has 14 residues. V lost 5 bases, J lost 1 base, and 2 bases stayed unmatched. The CDR3 DNA reads TGTGCCAGCAGCCAGGGACAGGGGTCCTACGAGCAGTACTTC. It yields the protein CASSQGQGSYEQYF.

This clone was observed a few times. The J gene is TRBJ1-6, the V gene TRBV5-1; D not certain. This CDR3 has 15 residues. V was pared by 0 bases and J by 5 bases, with 9 bases between. In germline, CDR1 is SGHRS, CDR2 YFSETQ. The CDR3 sequence is CASSLESLNNSPLHF. In DNA form, the CDR3 reads TGCGCCAGCAGCTTGGAGAGTTTGAATAATTCACCCCTCCACTTT.

This clone has only one observation. The genes are TRBV5-1 and TRBJ2-2; D may be TRBD2 (5 bases). The CDR3 extends over 16 amino acids. CDR1 SGHRS and CDR2 YFSETQ come from the germline V gene. Trimming took off 0 bases at V and 4 bases at J, with 13 bases between the two ends. CDR3 sequence: CASSLGGQSPTGELFF. CDR3 bases: TGCGCCAGCAGCTTGGGAGGGCAGTCCCCCACCGGGGAGCTGTTTTTT. Using reference TRBV5-1 and TRBJ2-2 for the parts outside the CDR3, the full variable domain is KAGVTQTPRYLIKTRGQQVTLSCSPISGHRSVSWYQQTPGQGLQFLFEYFSETQRNKGNFPGRFSGRQFSNSRSEMNVSTLELGDSALYLCASSLGGQSPTGELFFGEGSRLTVL.

The gene calls are TRBV25-1 and TRBJ1-6, with TRBD1 as a possible D gene (6 bases). The V gene lost 9 bases and the J gene lost 6 bases, with 15 bases spanning the gap. Germline V lookup: CDR1 MGHDK, CDR2 SYGVNS. The CDR3 sequence is 14 residues long. As DNA, the CDR3 is TGTGCCAGTACACAGGGTCTGGGTAATTCACCCCTCCACTTT. This translates into CASTQGLGNSPLHF.

Comment on this clone: The junction departs from germline at one end; a sequencing error may be responsible. The sample holds other DNA sequences that translate to the same CDR3. This chain connects TRBV27 to TRBJ1-1; D possibly corresponds to TRBD1 (6 bases). The CDR3 runs 14 residues. Per the germline V gene, CDR1 is MNHEY and CDR2 is SMNVEV (reference sequence). The CDR3 region is CASRKGGWFAEAFF. The CDR3 bases are TGTGCCAGCAGGAAAGGGGGATGGTTCGCTGAGGCTTTCTTT.

CDR3: CASTVTGSNTEAFF. The CDR3 nucleotides are TGTGCCAGCACGGTGACAGGGTCCAACACTGAAGCTTTCTTT. The chain is built from TRBV6-7 and TRBJ1-1, with 7 bases identical to TRBD1. TRBV6-7 is reported as an ORF; its role is uncertain. This CDR3 has 14 amino acids. The ends lost 7 bases at V and 2 bases at J; junction bases unmatched: 7.

The V call is TRBV6-1, the J call TRBJ2-3; D is possibly TRBD2 (5 bases). Trimming pared 5 bases from V and 4 bases from J, leaving 16 bases between. The germline V gene encodes CDR1 MNHNS and CDR2 SASEGT. This CDR3 is 15 amino acids long. The CDR3: CASSTPGSVADTQYF. The CDR3, as DNA: TGTGCCAGCAGTACCCCGGGAAGCGTGGCAGATACGCAGTATTTT.

This clone has only a few counts. V is TRBV15 and J is TRBJ2-1; 11 bases are a match to TRBD2. The germline V gene has CDR1 LNHNV and CDR2 YYDKDF (reference sequence). Trimming at V came to 0 bases and at J to 11 bases, leaving 9 bases not matched to a gene. The CDR3 has 16 amino acids. CDR3 region: CATSREGPASGRQQFF. The CDR3 coding sequence is TGTGCCACCAGCAGAGAGGGGCCGGCTAGCGGGAGGCAGCAGTTCTTC.

The chain combines TRBV6-5 with TRBJ1-4, with D possibly being TRBD1 (6 bases). The CDR3 runs to 13 residues. Trimming left V 1 base short and J 14 bases short, with 14 bases between. CDR1 is MNHEY and CDR2 is SVGAGI in the germline V gene. As DNA, the CDR3 is TGTGCCAGCAGTTACTTGCGGGGGGCTCCCCTGTTTTTT. Residues: CASSYLRGAPLFF.

There are a few counts of this clone. This chain connects TRBV21-1 to TRBJ2-7; the table's D gene call, TRBD1, was not cross checked with the DNA. TRBV21-1 is a known pseudogene. The CDR3 runs to 15 residues. The CDR3 region has the DNA TGTGCCAGCAGCTGCGGACAGGCTAGCTCCTACGAGCAGTACTTC. Amino acid sequence: CASSCGQASSYEQYF.

This chain links TRBV28 with TRBJ2-1; TRBD1 agrees at 7 bases. The CDR3 contains 14 residues. Germline V gene sequence: CDR1 MDHEN, CDR2 SYDVKM. Trimming cost V 5 bases and J 8 bases; bases outside gene matches: 9. Here the CDR3 reads CASSKHHRGDEQFF. The CDR3 nucleotides are TGTGCCAGCAGTAAACACCACAGGGGCGATGAGCAGTTCTTC. Looking up the rest from reference TRBV28 and TRBJ2-1 gives the full variable domain: DVKVTQSSRYLVKRTGEKVFLECVQDMDHENMFWYRQDPGLGLRLIYFSYDVKMKEKGDIPEGYSVSREKKERFSLILESASTNQTSMYLCASSKHHRGDEQFFGPGTRLTVL.

This clone has just a few counts. The chain joins TRBV9 to TRBJ2-5; possible D gene TRBD1, 6 bases. The germline gives CDR1 SGDLS, CDR2 YYNGEE. Trimming removed 0 bases at V and 2 bases at J, with 11 bases between. The CDR3 has 15 residues. CDR3 sequence: CASSVVGDTQETQYF. CDR3 DNA sequence: TGTGCCAGCAGCGTAGTGGGGGACACACAAGAGACCCAGTACTTC.

The chain is built from TRBV27 and TRBJ2-1; 10 bases align to TRBD2. With V trimmed by 3 bases and J by 7 bases, 3 bases remained unmatched. The germline V gene encodes CDR1 MNHEY and CDR2 SMNVEV (reference sequence). The CDR3 is 14 residues long. CDR3 bases: TGTGCCAGCAGTTTGAGCGGGGGGGGTAATGAGCAGTTCTTC. This gives the protein CASSLSGGGNEQFF.

V is TRBV28 and J is TRBJ2-3; TRBD2 agrees at 10 bases. Germline trimming cut 7 bases from V and 4 bases from J; bases unmatched to any gene: 14. Germline V gene data show CDR1 as MDHEN and CDR2 as SYDVKM. CDR3 size: 17 residues. The CDR3 protein is CASTISGRYSSADTQYF. In DNA, the CDR3 is TGTGCCAGCACCATTAGCGGGAGGTATAGTAGCGCAGATACGCAGTATTTT.

The V gene is TRBV6-1, the J gene TRBJ1-2; a possible D gene is TRBD1 (6 bases). The ends were cut back, 0 bases at V and 7 bases at J, with 6 bases in the middle. CDR1 and CDR2 from the germline V gene are MNHNS and SASEGT. The length of the CDR3 is 12 residues. In DNA form, the CDR3 reads TGTGCCAGCAGTGAAGCGGGGGCTGGCTACACCTTC. Translation gives CASSEAGAGYTF.

The gene calls are TRBV7-8 and TRBJ2-7; unclear D gene. Trimming took off 1 base at V and 3 bases at J, with 7 bases between the two ends. The CDR3 length is 13 residues. The germline CDR1 and CDR2 sequences are SGHVS and FQNEAQ. CDR3 loop: CASSLDPYYEQYF. The CDR3 nucleotides are TGTGCCAGCAGCTTAGATCCCTACTACGAGCAGTACTTC.

The chain carries TRBV9 and TRBJ2-5, with TRBD1 matching 7 bases. Unmatched junction bases numbered 6, after V lost 3 bases and J lost 4 bases. The length of the CDR3 is 14 residues. Germline V lookup: CDR1 SGDLS, CDR2 YYNGEE. CDR3 bases: TGTGCCAGCAGCGGAGGGGGCAGGGGAGAGACCCAGTACTTC. Translating gives CASSGGGRGETQYF.

This rearrangement joins TRBV6-1 to TRBJ1-3; TRBD1 matches at 11 bases. Trimming removed 4 bases from V and 4 bases from J; junction bases left unmatched: 3. This CDR3 has 15 amino acids. Looked up from germline, CDR1 is MNHNS and CDR2 is SASEGT. CDR3 loop: CASSAGTGGGNTIYF. The DNA for the CDR3 is TGTGCCAGCAGTGCAGGGACAGGGGGAGGAAACACCATATATTTT.

The V gene is TRBV4-1, the J gene TRBJ2-5, with a weak D call TRBD2 (5 bases). The CDR3 totals 17 residues. Between the trimmed V and J ends, which lost 4 bases and 3 bases, there was a span of 21 bases. Germline assignment: CDR1 MGHRA and CDR2 YSYEKL. CDR3 loop: CASSRQPGTILKETQYF. DNA of the CDR3: TGCGCCAGCAGCCGCCAACCGGGAACCATATTAAAAGAGACCCAGTACTTC.

In DNA form, the CDR3 reads TGTGCCAGTAGTATCCAGGGGGCCTATGAGCAGTTCTTC. This sequence encodes CASSIQGAYEQFF. The chain carries TRBV19 and TRBJ2-1, with 8 bases aligning to TRBD1. The CDR3 sequence is 13 residues long. V was clipped by 3 bases and J by 8 bases; unmatched bases: 3. Per the germline V gene, CDR1 is LNHDA and CDR2 is SQIVND (reference sequence).

The chain employs TRBV4-2 and TRBJ1-5; TRBD1 aligns across 9 bases. CDR1 and CDR2 (germline): LGHNA, YNFKEQ. The V segment lost 3 bases and the J segment 4 bases; nucleotides outside the gene matches: 4. The CDR3 loop spans 15 amino acids. This CDR3 reads CASSQAGTGNQPQHF. The CDR3 nucleotides are TGTGCCAGCAGCCAGGCCGGGACAGGGAATCAGCCCCAGCATTTT.